This T cell receptor (beta chain) was sequenced during a study of T cell repertoires in cytomegalovirus infection. Whole-study findings and limits: CMV-specific HLA-C-restricted TCR beta clonotypes dominated the ex vivo response.

This clonotype was observed a few times. Its specificity is unknown. TCRdb analysed the reads with MiXCR anew, one entry per CDR3 protein. The repertoire holds 400,000 to 550,000 distinct CDR3 sequences, with around 11% as singletons. The CDR3 consists of 13 residues. V lost 6 bases, J lost 4 bases, and 13 bases lay in between. CDR1 is SQVTM, CDR2 ANQGSEA, per germline. The source is a human donor in good health (CMV status not recorded). Some clones in this sample may be carry-over from other donors' samples. V is TRBV29-1 and J is TRBJ1-3; no clear D gene. The sample taken for sequencing was PBMCs. CDR3 sequence reads: CSVLDHFGNTIYF. In DNA form, the CDR3 reads TGCAGCGTCTTGGATCATTTCGGAAACACCATATATTTT.